This T cell receptor (beta chain) was captured in a study of blood T cells in healthy people across ages. Germline values: CDR1 KGHSH, CDR2 LQKENI. Trimming cost V 5 bases and J 8 bases; bases outside gene matches: 10. The CDR3 is made up of 16 amino acids. Together with a sample-barcoded 5' primer, a J-beta primer mix was included in a second PCR lasting roughly 6 to 12 cycles. Template switching added a 12-random-nucleotide identifier to every cDNA molecule. TCRdb re-called the 5' RACE reads through MiXCR, storing one row per CDR3 protein. The sample yields over 1.5 million distinct CDR3 sequences, 40% to 55% seen once. This clonotype showed up just a few times.

J is TRBJ2-1 and V is TRBV18; TRBD2 agrees at 12 bases. The clonotype originates from a middle-aged woman in good health. Sequenced material: blood. In nucleotides, the CDR3 is TGTGCCAGCTCAGCCTCTTCTAGCGGGGGGGCCTATGAGCAGTTCTTC. Amino acids: CASSASSSGGAYEQFF.